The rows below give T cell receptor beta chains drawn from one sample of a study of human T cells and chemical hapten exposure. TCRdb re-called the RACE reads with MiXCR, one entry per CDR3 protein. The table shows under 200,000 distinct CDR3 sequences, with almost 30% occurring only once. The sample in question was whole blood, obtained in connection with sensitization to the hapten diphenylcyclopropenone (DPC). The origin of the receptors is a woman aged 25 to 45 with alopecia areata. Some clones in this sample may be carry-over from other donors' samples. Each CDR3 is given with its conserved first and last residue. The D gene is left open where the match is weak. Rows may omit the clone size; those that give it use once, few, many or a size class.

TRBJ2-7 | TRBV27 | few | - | TGTGCCAGCAGAAGACAGTACGGGAGCTACGAGCAGTACTTC | CASRRQYGSYEQYF
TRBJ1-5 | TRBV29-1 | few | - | TGCAGCCTAAACAGGGATAGCAATCAGCCCCAGCATTTT | CSLNRDSNQPQHF
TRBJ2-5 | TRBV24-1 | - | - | TGTGCCACCAGTGAGGACGGGACCAAAGAGACCCAGTACTTC | CATSEDGTKETQYF
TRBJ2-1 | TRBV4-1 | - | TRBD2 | TGCGCCAGCAGCCCACTAGCGGGAGTCTATGAGCAGTTCTTC | CASSPLAGVYEQFF
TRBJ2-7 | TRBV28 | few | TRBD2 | TGTGCCAGCAGGCCCACTAGCGGGAGCTCCTACGAGCAGTACTTC | CASRPTSGSSYEQYF
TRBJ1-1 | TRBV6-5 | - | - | TGTGCCAGCAGTTACCGGTCGGGGGTAGCGAGGACTGAAGCTTTCTTT | CASSYRSGVARTEAFF
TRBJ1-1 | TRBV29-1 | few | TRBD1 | TGCAGCGTTGCGACAGGGTTCAACACTGAAGCTTTCTTT | CSVATGFNTEAFF
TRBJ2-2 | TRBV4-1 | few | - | TGCGCCAGCAGCCAAGAGTGGCAGGGAATAACCGGGGAGCTGTTTTTT | CASSQEWQGITGELFF
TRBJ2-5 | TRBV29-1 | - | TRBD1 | TGCAGCGTCGCTCGACAGGGGAGAGAGACCCAGTACTTC | CSVARQGRETQYF
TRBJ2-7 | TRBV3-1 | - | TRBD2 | TGTGCCAGCAGCTGGACTAGCGGGAGACCCTACGAGCAGTACTTC | CASSWTSGRPYEQYF
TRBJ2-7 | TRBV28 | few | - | TGTGCCAGCAGCCTTAGCGGACGATACGAGCAGTACTTC | CASSLSGRYEQYF
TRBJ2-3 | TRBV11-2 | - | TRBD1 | TGTGCCAGCAGCTTAGGAGGGACAGGGTATCCTACGCAGTATTTT | CASSLGGTGYPTQYF
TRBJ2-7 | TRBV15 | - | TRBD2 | TGTGCCACCAGCAGAGCTAGCGGGAGGACCTGGTACGAGCAGTACTTC | CATSRASGRTWYEQYF
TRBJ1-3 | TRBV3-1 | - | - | TGTGCCAGCAGCCAAGATCCGGTGGACTATCCTGGAAACACCATATATTTT | CASSQDPVDYPGNTIYF
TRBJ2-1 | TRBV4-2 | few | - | TGTGCCAGCAGCCAAGGAGGGGGTGAGTTCTTC | CASSQGGGEFF
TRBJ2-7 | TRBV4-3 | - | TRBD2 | TGCGCCAGCAGCCAAACTAGCGGGGGGGCCTACGAGCAGTACTTC | CASSQTSGGAYEQYF
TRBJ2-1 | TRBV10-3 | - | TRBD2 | TGTGCCACCGAAACAGCGGGAGTTACCGGCTACAATGAGCAGTTCTTC | CATETAGVTGYNEQFF
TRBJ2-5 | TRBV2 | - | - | TGTGCCAGCAGTGGACTGTCTACCCAAGAGACCCAGTACTTC | CASSGLSTQETQYF
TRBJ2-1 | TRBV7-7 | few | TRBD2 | TGTGCCAGCAGCGAGGGACTAGCGGCTTACAATGAGCAGTTCTTC | CASSEGLAAYNEQFF
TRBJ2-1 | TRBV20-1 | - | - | TGCAGTGCTACAGGGGGGTTGGGTGAGCAGTTCTTC | CSATGGLGEQFF
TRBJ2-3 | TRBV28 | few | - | TGTGCCAGCAGTTCCGGGGCAGATACGCAGTATTTT | CASSSGADTQYF
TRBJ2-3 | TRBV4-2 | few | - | TGTGCCAGCAGCCAACTAGCAGCCAACACAGATACGCAGTATTTT | CASSQLAANTDTQYF
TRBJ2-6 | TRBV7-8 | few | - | TGTGCCAGCAGCTTAGGGAGGATTTCAGGTCTGGCTGGGGCCAACGTCCTGACTTTC | CASSLGRISGLAGANVLTF
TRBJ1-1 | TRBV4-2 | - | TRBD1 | TGTGCCAGCAGGCCGACAGGGGGCAACGCTTTCTTT | CASRPTGGNAFF
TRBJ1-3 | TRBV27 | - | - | TGTGCCAGTTGGGAGCCCCCTGGAAACACCATATATTTT | CASWEPPGNTIYF
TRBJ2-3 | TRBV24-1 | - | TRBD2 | TGTGCCACCAGTGGGACTAGCGGGGGGTATACGCAGTATTTT | CATSGTSGGYTQYF
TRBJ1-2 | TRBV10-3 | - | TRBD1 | TGTGCCATCAGTGAACAGGGGGATAGTATCTATGGCTACACCTTC | CAISEQGDSIYGYTF
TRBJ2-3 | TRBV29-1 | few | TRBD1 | TGCAGCGTCGCGGGACAGGACACAGATACGCAGTATTTT | CSVAGQDTDTQYF
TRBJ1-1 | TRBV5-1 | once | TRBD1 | TGCGCCAGCAGCTTGGTTACAGGGGCGGAAAATGAAGCTTTCTTT | CASSLVTGAENEAFF
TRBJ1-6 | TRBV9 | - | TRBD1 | TGTGCCAGCAGCGCAGACAGGGCCAGCTCCTATAATTCACCCCTCCACTTT | CASSADRASSYNSPLHF
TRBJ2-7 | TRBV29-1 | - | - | TGCAGCGTTGGGCAGGGCGTAATGTACGAGCAGTACTTC | CSVGQGVMYEQYF
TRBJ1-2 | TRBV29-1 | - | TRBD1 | TGCAGCGCAGGACTAGGACAGGGGGCAAGTGGCTACACCTTC | CSAGLGQGASGYTF
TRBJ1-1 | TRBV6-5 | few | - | TGTGCCAGCAGCTATAAGGCCGGGGGGACTGAAGCTTTCTTT | CASSYKAGGTEAFF
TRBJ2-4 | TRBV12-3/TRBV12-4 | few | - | TGTGCCAGCACCTCGAGGCCCGGGCTAGCCAAAAACATTCAGTACTTC | CASTSRPGLAKNIQYF
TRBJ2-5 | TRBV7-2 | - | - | TGTGCCAGCAGCTCTAGACTAGAGAGGGAGACCCAGTACTTC | CASSSRLERETQYF
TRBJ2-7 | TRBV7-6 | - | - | TGTGCCAGCAGCAAAGGGAACCTACCATACGAGCAGTACTTC | CASSKGNLPYEQYF
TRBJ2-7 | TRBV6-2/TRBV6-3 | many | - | TGTGCCAGCAGTTACGTAGAGCGCTACGAGCAGTACTTC | CASSYVERYEQYF
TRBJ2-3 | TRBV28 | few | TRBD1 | TGTGCCAGCAGCACGTGGGGACAGTCAATCACAGATACGCAGTATTTT | CASSTWGQSITDTQYF
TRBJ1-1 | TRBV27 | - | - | TGTGCCAGCAGTTTTCGGCCTGAGGGCACTGAAGCTTTCTTT | CASSFRPEGTEAFF
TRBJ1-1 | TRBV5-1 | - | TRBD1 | TGCGCCAGCAGCTCAGGACAGGGGGCAACGAACACTGAAGCTTTCTTT | CASSSGQGATNTEAFF
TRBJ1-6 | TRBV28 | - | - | TGTGCCACCGGGACGGGCCTAAATTCACCCCTCCACTTT | CATGTGLNSPLHF
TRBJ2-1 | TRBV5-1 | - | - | TGCGCCAGCAGCTCACGGGGGGCACAGGACAATGAGCAGTTCTTC | CASSSRGAQDNEQFF
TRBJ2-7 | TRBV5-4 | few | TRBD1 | TGTGCCAGCAGCTTCACCGGGACAGGGCATTACGAGCAGTACTTC | CASSFTGTGHYEQYF
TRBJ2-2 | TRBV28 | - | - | TGTGCCAGCAGTTCCGACCCGGCTAGCGGGGAGCTGTTTTTT | CASSSDPASGELFF
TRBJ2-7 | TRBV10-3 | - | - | TGTGCCACTCGGGGGACGGCGTCCTACGAGCAGTACTTC | CATRGTASYEQYF
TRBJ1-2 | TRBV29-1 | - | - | TGCAGCGTTTGGCAGGGGATTGGCTATGGCTACACCTTC | CSVWQGIGYGYTF
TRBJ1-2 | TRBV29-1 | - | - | TGCAGCGTTGAACAGTGGGCAGACTATGGCTACACCTTC | CSVEQWADYGYTF
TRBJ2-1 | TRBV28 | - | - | TGTGCCAGCATGGACTCCCAATCGGATGAGCAGTTCTTC | CASMDSQSDEQFF